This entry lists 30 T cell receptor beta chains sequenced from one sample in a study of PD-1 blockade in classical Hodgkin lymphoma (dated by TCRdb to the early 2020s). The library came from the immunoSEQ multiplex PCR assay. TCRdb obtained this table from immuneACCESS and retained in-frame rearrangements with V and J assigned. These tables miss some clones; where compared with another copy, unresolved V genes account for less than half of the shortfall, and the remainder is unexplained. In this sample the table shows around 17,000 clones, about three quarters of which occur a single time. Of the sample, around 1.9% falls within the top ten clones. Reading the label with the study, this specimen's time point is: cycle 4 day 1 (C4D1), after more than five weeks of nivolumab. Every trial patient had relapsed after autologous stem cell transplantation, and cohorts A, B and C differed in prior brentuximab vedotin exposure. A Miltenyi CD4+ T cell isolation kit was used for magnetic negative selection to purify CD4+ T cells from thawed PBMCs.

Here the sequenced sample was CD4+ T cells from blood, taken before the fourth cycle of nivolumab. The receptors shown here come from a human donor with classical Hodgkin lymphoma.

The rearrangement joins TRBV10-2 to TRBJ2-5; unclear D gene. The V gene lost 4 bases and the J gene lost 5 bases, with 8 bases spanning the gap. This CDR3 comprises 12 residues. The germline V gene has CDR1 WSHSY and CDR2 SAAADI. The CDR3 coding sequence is TGCGCCAGCAGTGGAAGTTGGGAGACCCAGTACTTC. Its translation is CASSGSWETQYF.

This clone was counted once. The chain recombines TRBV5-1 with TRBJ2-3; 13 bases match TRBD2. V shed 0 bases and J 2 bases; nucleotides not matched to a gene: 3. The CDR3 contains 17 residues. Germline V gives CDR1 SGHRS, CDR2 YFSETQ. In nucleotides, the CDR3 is TGCGCCAGCAGCTTGGGACTAGCGGGAGGAGACACAGATACGCAGTATTTT. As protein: CASSLGLAGGDTDTQYF.

CDR3 sequence (DNA): TGTGCCAGCAGTTACACAGGGGGCGGAAACACCATATATTTT. Translation gives CASSYTGGGNTIYF. The rearrangement uses TRBV7-9 and TRBJ1-3; 9 bases match TRBD1. V shed 6 bases, J shed 4 bases, and the junction held 4 bases outside the gene matches. The CDR3 is made up of 14 amino acids. The germline gives CDR1 SEHNR, CDR2 FQNEAQ (reference sequence). The variable domain in full, with the rest retrieved from reference TRBV7-9 and TRBJ1-3, is DTGVSQNPRHKITKRGQNVTFRCDPISEHNRLYWYRQTLGQGPEFLTYFQNEAQLEKSRLLSDRFSAERPKGSFSTLEIQRTEQGDSAMYLCASSYTGGGNTIYFGEGSWLTVV.

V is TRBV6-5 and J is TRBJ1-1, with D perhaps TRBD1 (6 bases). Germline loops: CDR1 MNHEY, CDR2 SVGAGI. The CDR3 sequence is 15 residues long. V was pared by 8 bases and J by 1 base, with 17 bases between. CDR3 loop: CASGYNRERNTEAFF. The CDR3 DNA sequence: TGTGCCAGCGGATACAACAGGGAGAGGAACACTGAAGCTTTCTTT.

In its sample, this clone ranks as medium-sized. DNA of the CDR3: TGTGCCATCAGTGAACGGATAGCGGGAACCGGGGAGCTGTTTTTT. Encoded protein: CAISERIAGTGELFF. The genes are TRBV10-3 and TRBJ2-2; 8 bases are a match to TRBD2. The CDR3 totals 15 residues. CDR1 and CDR2 (germline): ENHRY, SYGVKD. Germline trimming cut 3 bases from V and 5 bases from J; bases unmatched to any gene: 5.

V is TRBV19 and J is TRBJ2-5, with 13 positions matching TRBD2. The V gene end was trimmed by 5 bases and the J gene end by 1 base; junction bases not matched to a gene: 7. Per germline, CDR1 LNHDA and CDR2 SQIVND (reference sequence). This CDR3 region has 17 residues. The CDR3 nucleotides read TGTGCCAGTAGTGGGGGGGGACTAGCGGGAAGCCAAGAGACCCAGTACTTC. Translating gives CASSGGGLAGSQETQYF.

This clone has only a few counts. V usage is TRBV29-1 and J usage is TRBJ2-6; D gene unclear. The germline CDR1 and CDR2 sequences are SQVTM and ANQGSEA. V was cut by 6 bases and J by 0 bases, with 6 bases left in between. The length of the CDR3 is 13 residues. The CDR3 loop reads CSVTFSGANVLTF. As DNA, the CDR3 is TGCAGCGTGACGTTCTCTGGGGCCAACGTCCTGACTTTC.

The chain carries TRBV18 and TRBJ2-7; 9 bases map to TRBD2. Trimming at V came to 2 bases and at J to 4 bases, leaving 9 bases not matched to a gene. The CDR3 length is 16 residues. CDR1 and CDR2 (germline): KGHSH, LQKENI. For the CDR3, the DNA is TGTGCCAGCTCACCAGGAGTAGCGGGAGAGGGGTACGAGCAGTACTTC. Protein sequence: CASSPGVAGEGYEQYF.

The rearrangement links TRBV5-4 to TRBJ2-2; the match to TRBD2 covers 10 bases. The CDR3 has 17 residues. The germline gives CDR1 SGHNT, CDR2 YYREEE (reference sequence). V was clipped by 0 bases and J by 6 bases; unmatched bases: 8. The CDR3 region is CASSLGLAGVRAGELFF. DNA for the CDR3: TGTGCCAGCAGCTTGGGGCTAGCGGGAGTGAGAGCCGGGGAGCTGTTTTTT.

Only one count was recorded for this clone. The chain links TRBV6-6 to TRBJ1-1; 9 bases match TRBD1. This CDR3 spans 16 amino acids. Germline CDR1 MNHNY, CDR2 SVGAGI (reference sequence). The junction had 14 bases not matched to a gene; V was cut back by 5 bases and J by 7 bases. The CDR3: CASSPTTGGLELEAFF. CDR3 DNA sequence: TGTGCCAGCAGTCCTACGACAGGGGGACTTGAACTTGAAGCTTTCTTT.

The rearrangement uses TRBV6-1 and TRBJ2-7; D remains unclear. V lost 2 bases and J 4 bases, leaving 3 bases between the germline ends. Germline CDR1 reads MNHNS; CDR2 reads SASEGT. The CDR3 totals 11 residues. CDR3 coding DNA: TGTGCCAGCAGTGAAAGGTACGAGCAGTACTTC. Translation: CASSERYEQYF.

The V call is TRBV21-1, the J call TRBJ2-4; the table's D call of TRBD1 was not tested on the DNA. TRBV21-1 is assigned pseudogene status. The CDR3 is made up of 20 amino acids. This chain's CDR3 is CASSKCGVTGAPLAKNIQYF. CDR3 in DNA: TGTGCCAGCAGCAAATGCGGCGTGACAGGGGCTCCTCTAGCCAAAAACATTCAGTACTTC.

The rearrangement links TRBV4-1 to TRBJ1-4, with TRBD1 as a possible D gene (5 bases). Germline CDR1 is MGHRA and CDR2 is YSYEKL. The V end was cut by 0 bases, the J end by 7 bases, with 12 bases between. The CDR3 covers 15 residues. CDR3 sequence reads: CASSQDWGSGEKLFF. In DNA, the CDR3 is TGCGCCAGCAGCCAAGATTGGGGGAGTGGTGAAAAACTGTTTTTT.

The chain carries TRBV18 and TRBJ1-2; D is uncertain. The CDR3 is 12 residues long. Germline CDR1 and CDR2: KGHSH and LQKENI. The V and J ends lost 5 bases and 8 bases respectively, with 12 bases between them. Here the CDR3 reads CASSEGGGGYTF. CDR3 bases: TGTGCCAGCTCAGAAGGTGGTGGGGGCTACACCTTC.

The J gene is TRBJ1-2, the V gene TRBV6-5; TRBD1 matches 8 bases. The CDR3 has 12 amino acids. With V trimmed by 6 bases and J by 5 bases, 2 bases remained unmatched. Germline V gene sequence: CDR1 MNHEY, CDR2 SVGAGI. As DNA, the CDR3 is TGTGCCAGCAGGACAGGGGATTATGGCTACACCTTC. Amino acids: CASRTGDYGYTF.

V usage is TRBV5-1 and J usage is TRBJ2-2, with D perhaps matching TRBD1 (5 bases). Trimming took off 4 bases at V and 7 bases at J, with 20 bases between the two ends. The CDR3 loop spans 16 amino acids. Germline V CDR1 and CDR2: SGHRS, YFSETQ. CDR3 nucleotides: TGCGCCAGCAGCCCCCAGGTCCAGGGTGAAATCGGGGAGCTGTTTTTT. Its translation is CASSPQVQGEIGELFF.

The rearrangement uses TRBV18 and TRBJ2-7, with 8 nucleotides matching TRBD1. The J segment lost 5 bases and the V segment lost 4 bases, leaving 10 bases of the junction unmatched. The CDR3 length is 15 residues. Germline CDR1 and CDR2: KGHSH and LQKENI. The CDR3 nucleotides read TGTGCCAGCTCACAAAACCAGGGGGCGTCGGACGAGCAGTACTTC. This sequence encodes CASSQNQGASDEQYF.

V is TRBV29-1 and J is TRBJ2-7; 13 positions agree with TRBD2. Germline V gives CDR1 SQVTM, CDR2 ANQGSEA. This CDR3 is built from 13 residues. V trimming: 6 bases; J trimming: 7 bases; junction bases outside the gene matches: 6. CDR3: CSVKTSGRMEQYF. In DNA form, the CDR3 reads TGCAGCGTAAAGACTAGCGGGAGGATGGAGCAGTACTTC.

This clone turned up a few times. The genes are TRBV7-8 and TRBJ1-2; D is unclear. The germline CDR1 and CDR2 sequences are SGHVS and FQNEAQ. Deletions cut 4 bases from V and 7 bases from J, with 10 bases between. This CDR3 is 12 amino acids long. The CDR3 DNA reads TGTGCCAGCAGCTCACTTCTTAGTGGCTACACCTTC. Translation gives CASSSLLSGYTF.

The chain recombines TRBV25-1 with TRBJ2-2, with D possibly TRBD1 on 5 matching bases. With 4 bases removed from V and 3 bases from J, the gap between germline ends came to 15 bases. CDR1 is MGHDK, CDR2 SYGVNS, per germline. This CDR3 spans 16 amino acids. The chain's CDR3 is CASSGTLGSYTGELFF. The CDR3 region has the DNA TGTGCCAGCAGTGGGACACTTGGGTCGTACACCGGGGAGCTGTTTTTT.

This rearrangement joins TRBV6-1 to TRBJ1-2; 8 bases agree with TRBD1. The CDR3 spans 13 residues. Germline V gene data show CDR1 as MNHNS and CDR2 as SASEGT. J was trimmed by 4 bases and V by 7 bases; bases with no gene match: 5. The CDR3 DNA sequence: TGTGCCAGCATACCAGGGGGCGGCTATGGCTACACCTTC. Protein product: CASIPGGGYGYTF.

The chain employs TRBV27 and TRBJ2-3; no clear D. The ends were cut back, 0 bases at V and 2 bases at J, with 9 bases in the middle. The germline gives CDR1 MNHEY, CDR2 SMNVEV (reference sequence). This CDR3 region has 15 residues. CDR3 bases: TGTGCCAGCAGTTTATCTGTCCTCATCACAGATACGCAGTATTTT. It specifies CASSLSVLITDTQYF.

The CDR3 protein is CASSEYVQDEAFF. CDR3 nucleotide sequence: TGTGCCAGCAGTGAATATGTCCAAGATGAAGCTTTCTTT. The rearrangement links TRBV25-1 to TRBJ1-1; D is unclear. V lost 0 bases, J lost 7 bases, and 9 bases lay in between. The CDR3 is made up of 13 amino acids. Germline V gene data show CDR1 as MGHDK and CDR2 as SYGVNS. The complete variable domain, with remaining parts taken from reference TRBV25-1 and TRBJ1-1, reads EADIYQTPRYLVIGTGKKITLECSQTMGHDKMYWYQQDPGMELHLIHYSYGVNSTEKGDLSSESTVSRIRTEHFPLTLESARPSHTSQYLCASSEYVQDEAFFGQGTRLTVV.

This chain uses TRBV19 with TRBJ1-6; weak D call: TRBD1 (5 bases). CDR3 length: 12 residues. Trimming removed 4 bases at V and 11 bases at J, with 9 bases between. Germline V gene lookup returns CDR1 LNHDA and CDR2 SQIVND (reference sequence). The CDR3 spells CASSKGAAPLHF. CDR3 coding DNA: TGTGCCAGTAGTAAAGGGGCTGCACCCCTCCACTTT. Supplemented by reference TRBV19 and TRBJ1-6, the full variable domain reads DGGITQSPKYLFRKEGQNVTLSCEQNLNHDAMYWYRQDPGQGLRLIYYSQIVNDFQKGDIAEGYSVSREKKESFPLTVTSAQKNPTAFYLCASSKGAAPLHFGNGTRLTVT.

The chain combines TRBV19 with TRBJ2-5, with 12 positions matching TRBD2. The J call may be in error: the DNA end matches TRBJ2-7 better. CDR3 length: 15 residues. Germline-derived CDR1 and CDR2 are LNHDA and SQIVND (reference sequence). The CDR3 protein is CASSIETSGSREQYF. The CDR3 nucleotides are TGTGCCAGTAGTATAGAGACTAGCGGGAGTCGCGAGCAGTACTTC.

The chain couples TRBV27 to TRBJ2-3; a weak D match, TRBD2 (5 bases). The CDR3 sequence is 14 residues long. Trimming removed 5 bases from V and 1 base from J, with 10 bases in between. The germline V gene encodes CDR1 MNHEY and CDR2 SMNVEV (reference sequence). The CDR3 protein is CASSIARGTDTQYF. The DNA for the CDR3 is TGTGCCAGCAGTATCGCGCGGGGCACAGATACGCAGTATTTT.

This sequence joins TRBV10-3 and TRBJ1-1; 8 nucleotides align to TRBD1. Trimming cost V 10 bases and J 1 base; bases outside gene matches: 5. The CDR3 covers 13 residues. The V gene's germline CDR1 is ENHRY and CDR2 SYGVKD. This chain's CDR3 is CATQDRANTEAFF. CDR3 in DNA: TGTGCCACCCAGGACAGGGCGAACACTGAAGCTTTCTTT.

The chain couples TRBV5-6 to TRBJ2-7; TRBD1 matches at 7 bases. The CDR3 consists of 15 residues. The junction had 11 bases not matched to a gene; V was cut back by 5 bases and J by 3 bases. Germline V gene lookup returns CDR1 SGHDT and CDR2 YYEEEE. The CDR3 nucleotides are TGTGCCAGCAGGTTGACAGGGATTGATATCTACGAGCAGTACTTC. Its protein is CASRLTGIDIYEQYF.

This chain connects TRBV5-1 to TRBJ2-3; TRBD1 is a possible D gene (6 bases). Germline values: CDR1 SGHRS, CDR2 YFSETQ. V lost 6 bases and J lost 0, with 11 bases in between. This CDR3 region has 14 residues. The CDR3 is CASTRGESTDTQYF. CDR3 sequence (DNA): TGCGCCAGCACCAGGGGTGAAAGCACAGATACGCAGTATTTT.

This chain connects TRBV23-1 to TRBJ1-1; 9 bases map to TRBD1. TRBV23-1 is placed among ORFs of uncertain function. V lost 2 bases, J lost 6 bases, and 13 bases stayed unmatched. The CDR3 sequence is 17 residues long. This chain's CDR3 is CASSQKNGDREGPEAFF. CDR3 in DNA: TGCGCCAGCAGTCAAAAAAATGGGGACAGGGAAGGTCCTGAAGCTTTCTTT.